This T cell receptor beta chain was recorded in a study of T cell clones after liver transplantation. Study at large: Post-transplant blood was tracked for graft-donor-reactive T cell clones identified in a pre-transplant mixed lymphocyte reaction. Points from the study as a whole: In 5 of 8 subjects, circulating graft-donor-reactive CD4 TCRbeta sequences fell significantly after transplant. Rather than being deleted, graft donor-reactive T cells may have moved into the graft. A larger donor-reactive than third-party decline suggested partial antigen-specific deletion.

With respect to this clone: Its specificity is not known.

Sequenced by immunoSEQ multiplex PCR; TCRdb stores in-frame clones only, minus some. The data hold 15,000 to 20,000 clones, with over 75% observed a single time. This TCR was sampled from a human patient who received a liver transplant. These T cells may partly come from the graft donor. The specimen was CD8+ T cells from blood, collected 48 months after liver transplant.

The CDR3 loop is CASSAGGQASYEQYF. For the CDR3, the DNA is TGTGCCAGCAGCGCCGGGGGACAGGCGTCCTACGAGCAGTACTTC. J is TRBJ2-7 and V is TRBV9; TRBD1 matches 8 bases. V shed 3 bases, J shed 1 base, and the junction held 6 bases outside the gene matches. Germline V CDR1 and CDR2: SGDLS, YYNGEE. The CDR3 extends over 15 amino acids.